A selection of T cell receptor beta chains follows, all from one sample in a study of blood T cell repertoires in COVID-19. Assay used: immunoSEQ multiplex PCR; TCRdb lists only in-frame clones, some missing. Of about 69,000 clones in the sample, under 85% were seen once. The sequencing sample was made of peripheral blood. The receptors originated from a man between 50 and 59 years old with COVID-19, enrolled during active disease. Both conserved end residues are part of each CDR3. A D gene is named only where the DNA matches it firmly. A row's size may be missing; if present it is once, few, many or a size class.

V gene	D gene	CDR3 length	clone size	J gene	CDR3 protein	CDR3 DNA
TRBV30	.	15	.	TRBJ2-1	CAWSARVNDYNEQFF	TGTGCCTGGAGTGCGCGGGTAAACGACTACAATGAGCAGTTCTTC
TRBV11-2	.	15	medium-sized	TRBJ1-1	CASSFAGSGTTEAFF	TGTGCCAGCAGCTTTGCGGGGTCGGGGACCACTGAAGCTTTCTTT
TRBV24-1	TRBD1	16	.	TRBJ2-1	CATSDLNEQGYNEQFF	TGTGCCACCAGTGATTTGAATGAACAGGGGTACAATGAGCAGTTCTTC
TRBV5-1	.	15	.	TRBJ2-7	CASSEAGVPSYEQYF	TGCGCCAGCAGCGAGGCAGGGGTGCCCTCCTACGAGCAGTACTTC
TRBV6-4	TRBD2	14	.	TRBJ2-3	CASSRGTSRDTQYF	TGTGCCAGCAGCCGAGGGACTAGCAGAGATACGCAGTATTTT
TRBV3-1/TRBV3-2	.	11	.	TRBJ1-2	CASSTSLGYTF	TGTGCCAGCAGCACCAGTCTTGGCTACACCTTC
TRBV9	.	14	.	TRBJ2-7	CASSVAEGSYEQYF	TGTGCCAGCAGCGTAGCGGAGGGGTCTTACGAGCAGTACTTC
TRBV3-1/TRBV3-2	TRBD1	15	.	TRBJ2-2	CASSQDRGQTGELFF	TGTGCCAGCAGCCAGGACAGGGGGCAAACCGGGGAGCTGTTTTTT
TRBV19	.	14	few	TRBJ1-1	CASSWGPVNTEAFF	TGTGCCAGTAGTTGGGGGCCTGTCAACACTGAAGCTTTCTTT
TRBV11-2	.	15	.	TRBJ1-4	CASSWSDRTNEKLFF	TGTGCCAGCAGCTGGAGCGACAGAACAAATGAAAAACTGTTTTTT
TRBV7-2	TRBD1	16	.	TRBJ2-7	CASSLVGVTGAYEQYF	TGTGCCAGCAGCTTAGTCGGGGTCACAGGGGCCTACGAGCAGTACTTC
TRBV3-1/TRBV3-2	.	15	.	TRBJ1-1	CASSPISTDSTEAFF	TGTGCCAGCAGCCCAATCTCGACAGACAGCACTGAAGCTTTCTTT
TRBV7-3	TRBD2	14	.	TRBJ2-2	CASSLQGGAGELFF	TGTGCCAGCAGCTTACAGGGAGGGGCCGGGGAGCTGTTTTTT
TRBV5-1	.	11	.	TRBJ2-7	CASSSGLEQYF	TGCGCCAGCAGCTCGGGTCTCGAGCAGTACTTC
TRBV6-4	TRBD2	15	.	TRBJ2-1	CASSDSGGEYNEQFF	TGTGCCAGCAGTGACAGCGGGGGAGAGTACAATGAGCAGTTCTTC
TRBV6-2/TRBV6-3	.	13	.	TRBJ2-5	CASSYDSQETQYF	TGTGCCAGCAGTTACGACAGTCAAGAGACCCAGTACTTC
TRBV29-1	.	14	.	TRBJ2-7	CSVVFADSSYEQYF	TGCAGCGTTGTTTTCGCGGACAGCTCCTACGAGCAGTACTTC
TRBV7-6	TRBD2	16	.	TRBJ2-3	CASSPHSGGGKDTQYF	TGTGCCAGCAGCCCCCATAGCGGGGGGGGCAAAGATACGCAGTATTTT
TRBV7-9	.	16	.	TRBJ1-6	CASSLAQGDYNSPLHF	TGTGCCAGCAGCTTAGCGCAAGGGGACTATAATTCACCCCTCCACTTT
TRBV5-1	.	14	.	TRBJ1-2	CASSLEPGQYGYTF	TGCGCCAGCAGCTTGGAACCGGGACAATATGGCTACACCTTC
TRBV19	TRBD1	15	.	TRBJ2-7	CASSISGTGAYEQYF	TGTGCCAGTAGTATATCCGGGACAGGGGCCTACGAGCAGTACTTC
TRBV29-1	.	11	.	TRBJ2-1	CSANTDNEQFF	TGCAGCGCGAACACCGACAATGAGCAGTTCTTC
TRBV7-9	.	15	.	TRBJ2-1	CASSIWGLVGNEQFF	TGTGCCAGCAGCATATGGGGCCTGGTAGGCAATGAGCAGTTCTTC
TRBV15	TRBD1	16	.	TRBJ2-7	CATSRVWDRDSYEQYF	TGTGCCACCAGCAGAGTTTGGGACAGGGACTCCTACGAGCAGTACTTC
TRBV10-1	.	14	.	TRBJ2-2	CASSEWGDTGELFF	TGCGCCAGCAGTGAATGGGGGGACACCGGGGAGCTGTTTTTT
TRBV7-3	TRBD2	16	.	TRBJ2-3	CASSRTGGASSDTQYF	TGTGCCAGCAGCCGGACGGGAGGGGCTTCATCAGATACGCAGTATTTT
TRBV9	.	14	.	TRBJ1-3	CASSVDSSGNTIYF	TGTGCCAGCAGCGTAGACTCCTCTGGAAACACCATATATTTT
TRBV5-1	.	15	.	TRBJ1-5	CASSFGGESNQPQHF	TGCGCCAGCAGCTTTGGAGGGGAAAGCAATCAGCCCCAGCATTTT
TRBV5-1	TRBD1	15	.	TRBJ2-7	CASSLRGQMTYEQYF	TGCGCCAGCAGCTTGCGGGGACAGATGACCTACGAGCAGTACTTC
TRBV7-2	.	13	.	TRBJ1-1	CASSGTPNTEAFF	TGTGCCAGCAGCGGGACACCGAACACTGAAGCTTTCTTT
TRBV28	.	14	.	TRBJ2-3	CASSFGDSKDTQYF	TGTGCCAGCAGTTTCGGGGATAGCAAGGATACGCAGTATTTT
TRBV6-6	TRBD2	17	.	TRBJ2-2	CASSLKPGLAAPGELFF	TGTGCCAGCAGTCTGAAACCGGGACTAGCGGCTCCCGGGGAGCTGTTTTTT
TRBV10-1	TRBD2	15	.	TRBJ2-7	CASRVAGGPSDEQYF	TGCGCCAGCAGGGTAGCGGGGGGGCCCTCGGACGAGCAGTACTTC
TRBV7-2	.	12	once	TRBJ2-3	CASGGYTDTQYF	TGTGCCAGCGGGGGGTACACAGATACGCAGTATTTT
TRBV5-4	TRBD1	18	.	TRBJ2-6	CASGALGTGHSGANVLTF	TGTGCCAGCGGGGCCTTGGGGACAGGGCACTCTGGGGCCAACGTCCTGACTTTC
TRBV19	.	17	.	TRBJ1-3	CASRPPANRESGNTIYF	TGTGCCAGTAGACCACCCGCGAACAGGGAGTCTGGAAACACCATATATTTT
TRBV11-3	.	12	few	TRBJ2-2	CASSFPGGELFF	TGTGCCAGCAGCTTCCCGGGTGGGGAGCTGTTTTTT
TRBV7-9	.	14	few	TRBJ2-2	CASSSPQGIGELFF	TGTGCCAGCAGCTCTCCACAGGGAATCGGGGAGCTGTTTTTT
TRBV23-1	TRBD2	16	.	TRBJ2-7	CASSQSLVAGGSEQYF	TGCGCCAGCAGTCAATCGTTAGTAGCGGGGGGTTCCGAGCAGTACTTC
TRBV6-5	.	13	.	TRBJ1-5	CASRLTAGQPQHF	TGTGCCAGCAGGTTGACAGCGGGGCAGCCCCAGCATTTT
TRBV7-9	.	16	.	TRBJ2-2	CASSLAQGARVGELFF	TGTGCCAGCAGCTTAGCACAGGGCGCCCGGGTCGGGGAGCTGTTTTTT
TRBV13	TRBD1	13	.	TRBJ1-2	CASSLGRGDGYTF	TGTGCCAGCAGCTTAGGCAGGGGGGATGGCTACACCTTC
TRBV7-9	TRBD1	17	.	TRBJ1-3	CASSLGFGQGARNTIYF	TGTGCCAGCAGCTTAGGTTTTGGACAGGGGGCGCGAAACACCATATATTTT
TRBV9	.	15	.	TRBJ2-1	CASSVVGASYNEQFF	TGTGCCAGCAGCGTAGTTGGGGCCTCCTACAATGAGCAGTTCTTC
TRBV18	.	15	.	TRBJ1-1	CASSPLGGEVSEAFF	TGTGCCAGCTCACCACTTGGGGGCGAAGTATCTGAAGCTTTCTTT
TRBV6-6	.	14	many	TRBJ2-3	CASSSRDTTDTQYF	TGTGCCAGCAGTTCCCGGGACACCACAGATACGCAGTATTTT
TRBV7-2	TRBD2	17	.	TRBJ2-3	CASSPGTSGLSPDTQYF	TGTGCCAGCAGCCCGGGGACTAGCGGGCTTTCACCGGATACGCAGTATTTT
TRBV21-1	.	16	.	TRBJ2-7	CASSKGELAGDYEQYF	TGTGCCAGCAGCAAAGGGGAACTAGCGGGGGACTACGAGCAGTACTTC
TRBV4-3	TRBD1	13	.	TRBJ2-3	CASSEQGSDTQYF	TGCGCCAGCAGCGAACAGGGGTCCGATACGCAGTATTTT
TRBV9	.	14	few	TRBJ1-1	CASSTRRQATEAFF	TGTGCCAGCAGCACGAGACGACAGGCCACTGAAGCTTTCTTT
TRBV13	TRBD2	16	.	TRBJ2-1	CASSLGGGLGYNEQFF	TGTGCCAGCAGCCTAGGCGGGGGACTAGGTTACAATGAGCAGTTCTTC